The text below deals with one TCR beta chain. The sample comes from a study of cytomegalovirus exposure and HLA in healthy donors. Use of 60 Vbeta and 13 Jbeta primers characterized the PCR. Some clones are missing from TCRdb's copy, which holds only in-frame ones; the method was immunoSEQ multiplex PCR. Of approximately 160,000 clones in the sample, about 80% were seen once. V dropped 5 bases and J dropped 1; count of bases not matched to a gene: 16. CDR3 length equals 19 residues. The germline gives CDR1 PRHDT, CDR2 FYEKMQ (reference sequence). This TCR came from a woman aged 45 to 65 in good health and CMV-seropositive. The J gene is TRBJ1-4, the V gene TRBV13; 7 bases map to TRBD1. Sequenced sample: PBMCs. CDR3 sequence: CASSARTGSSGKTNEKLFF. In nucleotides, the CDR3 is TGTGCCAGCAGCGCCCGGACAGGTAGTAGTGGAAAAACTAATGAAAAACTGTTTTTT.